One and the same sample provided the 29 T cell receptor beta chains below, sequenced in a study of CD8 T cells in Susac syndrome. Reverse transcription of roughly 0.45 to 1 ug RNA was performed with random hexamers. TCRdb re-called the immunoSEQ multiplex PCR reads through MiXCR, storing one row per CDR3 protein. The sample shows about 210,000 distinct CDR3 sequences, over 85% of them seen only once. Sequencing was carried out using CD4+ T cells from PBMCs. Receptor source: a human donor in good health.

The chain couples TRBV20-1 to TRBJ2-7, with TRBD1 matching 9 bases. CDR3 length: 12 amino acids. Trimming at V came to 6 bases and at J to 2 bases, leaving 2 bases not matched to a gene. Germline V lookup: CDR1 DFQATT, CDR2 SNEGSKA (reference sequence). In nucleotides, the CDR3 is TGCAGTGCGGACAGGGGCACCTACGAGCAGTACGTC. This sequence encodes CSADRGTYEQYV.

The V call is TRBV3-1, the J call TRBJ1-1; no clear D gene. Trimming removed 1 base from V and 0 bases from J, with 9 bases in between. CDR1 and CDR2 from the germline V gene are LGHDT and YNNKEL (reference sequence). CDR3 length equals 15 residues. The CDR3 here is CASSQASLMNTEAFF. The CDR3 bases are TGTGCCAGCAGCCAAGCCTCACTTATGAACACTGAAGCTTTCTTT.

This clonotype was picked up one time. The chain combines TRBV13 with TRBJ2-1; no firm D call. The V and J ends lost 7 bases and 3 bases respectively, with 13 bases between them. The CDR3 spans 14 residues. The germline CDR1 and CDR2 sequences are PRHDT and FYEKMQ (reference sequence). CDR3 bases: TGTGCCAGCAACACCCAGGCCCACTACAATGAGCAGTTCTTC. Translating gives CASNTQAHYNEQFF.

The V call is TRBV20-1, the J call TRBJ1-1; no reliable D call. Germline-derived CDR1 and CDR2 are DFQATT and SNEGSKA (reference sequence). With 6 bases removed from V and 0 bases from J, the gap between germline ends came to 8 bases. The CDR3 is 12 residues long. The CDR3 protein is CSAEAMNTEAFF. The CDR3 DNA reads TGCAGTGCCGAGGCTATGAACACTGAAGCTTTCTTT.

The J gene is TRBJ1-2, the V gene TRBV6-5; no reliable D call. Trimming removed 5 bases at V and 2 bases at J, with 9 bases between. The V gene's germline CDR1 is MNHEY and CDR2 SVGAGI. The CDR3 is 13 amino acids. DNA of the CDR3: TGTGCCAGCAGTCTGGTGCTCAACTATGGCTACACCTTC. Its protein product is CASSLVLNYGYTF.

This sequence joins TRBV5-4 and TRBJ1-2; D remains ambiguous. V was clipped by 4 bases and J by 4 bases, with 17 bases between them. Germline assignment: CDR1 SGHNT and CDR2 YYREEE (reference sequence). The CDR3 runs 15 residues. The DNA for the CDR3 is TGTGCCAGCAGCCCGCAAAGGTTCTTAGGCTATGGCTACACCTTC. Protein: CASSPQRFLGYGYTF.

This rearrangement joins TRBV12-3 or TRBV12-4 to TRBJ1-2, with TRBD1 matching 7 bases. V was pared by 4 bases and J by 4 bases, with 3 bases of the junction left unmatched. The CDR3 is 13 amino acids. The CDR3 reads CASSSGQLYGYTF. In DNA, the CDR3 is TGTGCCAGCAGTTCGGGACAGCTCTATGGCTACACCTTC.

The chain couples TRBV6-1 to TRBJ2-5; D unresolved. Trimming pared 9 bases from V and 1 base from J, leaving 9 bases between. The CDR3 is 12 amino acids. Germline V gene data show CDR1 as MNHNS and CDR2 as SASEGT. The CDR3, as DNA: TGTGCCAGTCAGAACTTCCAAGAGACCCAGTACTTC. Translation: CASQNFQETQYF.

The chain links TRBV9 to TRBJ1-1; D is undetermined. The CDR3 runs 13 residues. V gave up 4 bases and J gave up 2 bases, with 9 bases separating them. Germline V gives CDR1 SGDLS, CDR2 YYNGEE. The CDR3 DNA reads as TGTGCCAGCAGCAGGGCTGTTAACACTGAAGCTTTCTTT. The encoded protein is CASSRAVNTEAFF.

The rearrangement uses TRBV12-3 or TRBV12-4 and TRBJ2-5; 7 positions match TRBD2. This CDR3 is built from 13 residues. With 6 bases clipped from V and 5 bases from J, the junction kept 6 bases outside the gene matches. The CDR3 DNA follows: TGTGCCAGCAGAGTCGGGGGGTGGGAGACCCAGTACTTC. It translates to CASRVGGWETQYF.

The V call is TRBV20-1, the J call TRBJ2-1; D is unclear. The CDR3 loop spans 15 amino acids. Germline V lookup: CDR1 DFQATT, CDR2 SNEGSKA (reference sequence). With 3 bases removed from V and 0 bases from J, the gap between germline ends came to 12 bases. CDR3 in amino acids: CSARELLYSYNEQFF. In DNA, the CDR3 is TGCAGTGCTAGGGAACTTCTATACTCCTACAATGAGCAGTTCTTC.

The chain employs TRBV20-1 and TRBJ1-2; 9 nucleotides line up with TRBD1. Germline CDR1 and CDR2: DFQATT and SNEGSKA (reference sequence). J lost 2 bases, V lost 5 bases, and 9 bases had no gene match. This CDR3 region has 15 residues. In nucleotides, the CDR3 is TGCAGTGCTGACCTAACCGGGACAGGGAACTATGGCTACACCTTC. Encoded protein: CSADLTGTGNYGYTF.

This chain connects TRBV27 to TRBJ1-6; tentative D call: TRBD1 (5 bases). V lost 3 bases and J 8 bases, leaving 11 bases between the germline ends. This CDR3 is built from 14 residues. CDR1 is MNHEY and CDR2 is SMNVEV in the germline V gene (reference sequence). The CDR3 nucleotides read TGTGCCAGCAGTTTCACAGGCATAGATTCACCCCTCCACTTT. Its translation: CASSFTGIDSPLHF.

This clonotype showed up just once. The chain has TRBV6-1 and TRBJ2-7; D tentatively reads TRBD1 or TRBD2 (5 bases each). The CDR3 spans 18 residues. From germline, CDR1 is MNHNS and CDR2 SASEGT. With 5 bases removed from V and 2 bases from J, the gap between germline ends came to 25 bases. CDR3 residues: CASSPGADTLPFTYEQYV. The DNA for the CDR3 is TGTGCCAGCAGTCCCGGGGCAGATACATTGCCATTTACCTACGAGCAGTACGTC.

This chain connects TRBV9 to TRBJ2-1; 12 nucleotides line up with TRBD2. Germline V CDR1 and CDR2: SGDLS, YYNGEE. J lost 6 bases, V lost 3 bases, and 7 bases had no gene match. CDR3 size: 16 residues. Here the CDR3 DNA reads TGTGCCAGCAGCGCCTTGACTAGCGGGAGTGGCAATGAGCAGTTCTTC. Translating it yields CASSALTSGSGNEQFF.

The chain carries TRBV28 and TRBJ2-1; no clear D. The germline CDR1 and CDR2 sequences are MDHEN and SYDVKM. The CDR3 is made up of 14 amino acids. Deletions cut 7 bases from V and 7 bases from J, with 17 bases between. The CDR3 here is CASTESGMGNEQFF. The CDR3 nucleotides are TGTGCCAGCACAGAGTCAGGAATGGGTAATGAGCAGTTCTTC.

V and J are TRBV27 and TRBJ1-1; TRBD1 agrees at 7 bases. With V trimmed by 5 bases and J by 0 bases, 3 bases remained unmatched. The CDR3 runs 14 residues. Germline V CDR1 and CDR2: MNHEY, SMNVEV (reference sequence). CDR3 sequence (DNA): TGTGCCAGCAGTGGCGACAGGGTGAACACTGAAGCTTTCTTT. Amino acids: CASSGDRVNTEAFF.

The DNA for the CDR3 is TGCGCCAGCAGCAACGGCCGGGGGCTTGATGGCTACACCTTC. It specifies CASSNGRGLDGYTF. The rearrangement uses TRBV5-1 and TRBJ1-2, with a tentative D call TRBD1 (6 bases). Trimming pared 4 bases from V and 6 bases from J, leaving 16 bases between. The CDR3 runs to 14 residues. The germline gives CDR1 SGHRS, CDR2 YFSETQ.

The rearrangement links TRBV2 to TRBJ2-3; TRBD2 is a possible D gene (5 bases). CDR3 length: 12 residues. V gave up 2 bases and J gave up 8 bases, with 8 bases separating them. Germline V gene lookup returns CDR1 SNHLY and CDR2 FYNNEI. The CDR3 DNA sequence: TGTGCCAGCAGTGAATGGGAGAGTACGCAGTATTTT. Its protein is CASSEWESTQYF.

This clonotype was observed a single time. V usage is TRBV7-9 and J usage is TRBJ1-1; 9 bases line up with TRBD1. J was trimmed by 1 base and V by 4 bases; bases with no gene match: 4. The germline V gene has CDR1 SEHNR and CDR2 FQNEAQ (reference sequence). There are 15 residues in the CDR3. The CDR3 DNA reads TGTGCCAGCAGCTCGCCGACAGGGGGGAACACTGAAGCTTTCTTT. Protein sequence: CASSSPTGGNTEAFF.

A single count supports this clonotype. The chain links TRBV20-1 to TRBJ2-2, with unresolved D. Germline-derived CDR1 and CDR2 are DFQATT and SNEGSKA (reference sequence). The CDR3 length is 11 residues. The ends were cut back, 4 bases at V and 7 bases at J, with 7 bases in the middle. The CDR3 DNA reads as TGCAGTGCTACTGGGGTCGGGGAGCTGTTTTTT. Translated, it gives CSATGVGELFF.

The rearrangement uses TRBV3-1 and TRBJ2-7, with D hard to call. V was pared by 0 bases and J by 3 bases, with 18 bases between. Per germline, CDR1 LGHDT and CDR2 YNNKEL (reference sequence). The CDR3 sequence is 17 residues long. The CDR3 sequence is CASSQEAPIVSIYEQYF. The CDR3 nucleotides read TGTGCCAGCAGCCAAGAGGCGCCGATAGTATCAATCTACGAGCAGTACTTC.

V is TRBV12-3 or TRBV12-4 and J is TRBJ1-6, with D unclear. The CDR3 covers 16 residues. V was shortened by 3 bases and J by 6 bases, with 15 bases between the two germline ends. The CDR3 DNA reads as TGTGCCAGCAGTTTCTCTCAGGTAGCCCCTAATTCACCCCTCCACTTT. Translated, it gives CASSFSQVAPNSPLHF.

The J gene is TRBJ2-1, the V gene TRBV12-3 or TRBV12-4; possible D gene TRBD1, 5 bases. V shed 3 bases and J shed 6 bases, with 18 bases lying between them. CDR3 length: 16 residues. CDR3 region: CASSFGEGVVSNEQFF. The DNA for the CDR3 is TGTGCCAGCAGTTTTGGGGAAGGGGTGGTTTCCAATGAGCAGTTCTTC.

The V and J genes are TRBV5-1 and TRBJ2-5; tentatively, D is TRBD1 or TRBD2 (7 bases each). CDR1 is SGHRS and CDR2 is YFSETQ in the germline V gene. The CDR3 spans 13 residues. Trimming took off 4 bases at V and 4 bases at J, with 11 bases between the two ends. Written as DNA, the CDR3 is TGCGCCAGCAGCGGGGGGGACAGAGAGACCCAGTACTTC. Its translation: CASSGGDRETQYF.

The table lists this clonotype with a count of one. The genes are TRBV24-1 and TRBJ1-2; D may be TRBD1 (6 bases). The CDR3 has 14 amino acids. Germline CDR1 is KGHDR and CDR2 is SFDVKD. Trimming stripped 4 bases from V and 3 bases from J, with 11 bases between. The CDR3 sequence: CATSDLRGDYGYTF. Here the CDR3 DNA reads TGTGCCACCAGTGACCTTAGGGGGGACTATGGCTACACCTTC.

The chain links TRBV5-1 to TRBJ2-5; a possible D gene is TRBD2 (6 bases). The germline V gene encodes CDR1 SGHRS and CDR2 YFSETQ. CDR3 length: 15 amino acids. The V gene lost 3 bases and the J gene lost 4 bases, with 16 bases spanning the gap. CDR3 sequence reads: CASSSSHGRGETQYF. CDR3 sequence (DNA): TGCGCCAGCAGCTCCTCTCACGGGCGGGGAGAGACCCAGTACTTC.

The chain couples TRBV20-1 to TRBJ2-1; TRBD2 matches at 7 bases. V shed 6 bases and J 5 bases; nucleotides not matched to a gene: 13. This CDR3 region has 15 residues. Germline V gene data show CDR1 as DFQATT and CDR2 as SNEGSKA (reference sequence). CDR3: CSAPGAASGHNEQFF. Here the CDR3 DNA reads TGCAGTGCCCCTGGGGCGGCTAGCGGCCACAATGAGCAGTTCTTC.

This chain connects TRBV9 to TRBJ2-1, with TRBD1 identical over 8 bases. With V trimmed by 2 bases and J by 4 bases, 8 bases remained unmatched. This CDR3 has 16 amino acids. Germline-derived CDR1 and CDR2 are SGDLS and YYNGEE. The CDR3 reads CASSVLTGAQYNEQFF. CDR3 bases: TGTGCCAGCAGCGTCTTGACAGGGGCGCAATACAATGAGCAGTTCTTC.